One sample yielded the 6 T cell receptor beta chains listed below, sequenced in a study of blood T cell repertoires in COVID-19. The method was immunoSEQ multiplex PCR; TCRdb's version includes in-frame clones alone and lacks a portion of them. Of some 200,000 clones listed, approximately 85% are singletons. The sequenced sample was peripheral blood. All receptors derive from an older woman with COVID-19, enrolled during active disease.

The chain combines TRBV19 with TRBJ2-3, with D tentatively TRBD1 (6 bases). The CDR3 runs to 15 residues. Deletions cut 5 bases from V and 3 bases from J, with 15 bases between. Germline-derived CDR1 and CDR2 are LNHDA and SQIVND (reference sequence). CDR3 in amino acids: CASSRDNTETDTQYF. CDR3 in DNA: TGTGCCAGTAGTCGGGACAATACGGAGACAGATACGCAGTATTTT. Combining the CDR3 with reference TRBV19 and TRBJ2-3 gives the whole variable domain DGGITQSPKYLFRKEGQNVTLSCEQNLNHDAMYWYRQDPGQGLRLIYYSQIVNDFQKGDIAEGYSVSREKKESFPLTVTSAQKNPTAFYLCASSRDNTETDTQYFGPGTRLTVL.

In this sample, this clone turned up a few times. The DNA for the CDR3 is TGTGCCAGCAGCCCCGCCGTGAGCGGGATCCACGAGCAGTACTTC. This sequence encodes CASSPAVSGIHEQYF. The chain carries TRBV3-1 (or the pseudogene TRBV3-2) and TRBJ2-7, with 7 bases that match TRBD2. J was trimmed by 5 bases and V by 4 bases; bases with no gene match: 11. This CDR3 contains 15 residues. Germline lookup yields CDR1 LGHDT and CDR2 YNNKEL (reference sequence).

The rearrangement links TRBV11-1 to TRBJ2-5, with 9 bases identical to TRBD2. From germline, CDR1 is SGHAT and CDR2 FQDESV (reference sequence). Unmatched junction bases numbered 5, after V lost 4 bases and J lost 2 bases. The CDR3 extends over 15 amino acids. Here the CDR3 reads CASSWIAGDQETQYF. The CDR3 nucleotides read TGTGCCAGCAGCTGGATAGCGGGGGATCAAGAGACCCAGTACTTC.

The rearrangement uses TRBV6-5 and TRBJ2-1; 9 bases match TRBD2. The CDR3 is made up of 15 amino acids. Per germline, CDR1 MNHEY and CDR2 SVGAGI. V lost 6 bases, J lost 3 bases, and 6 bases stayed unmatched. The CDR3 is CASSGLANIYNEQFF. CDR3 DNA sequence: TGTGCCAGCAGCGGACTAGCGAATATCTACAATGAGCAGTTCTTC.

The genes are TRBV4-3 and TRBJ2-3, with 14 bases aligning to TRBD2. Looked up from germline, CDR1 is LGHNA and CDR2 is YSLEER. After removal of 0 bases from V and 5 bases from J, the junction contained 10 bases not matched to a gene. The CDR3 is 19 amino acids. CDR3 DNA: TGCGCCAGCAGCCAAGATCAGAGGACTAGCGGGAGGTGGATAGATACGCAGTATTTT. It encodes CASSQDQRTSGRWIDTQYF.

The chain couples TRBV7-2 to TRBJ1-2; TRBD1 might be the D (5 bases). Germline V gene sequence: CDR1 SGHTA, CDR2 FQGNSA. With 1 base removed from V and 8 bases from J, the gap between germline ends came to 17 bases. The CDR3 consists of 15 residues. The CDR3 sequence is CASSLVGQAPGGYTF. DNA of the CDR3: TGTGCCAGCAGCTTAGTGGGGCAGGCCCCTGGCGGCTACACCTTC.